The source of this TCR beta chain is a study of blood T cell repertoires in COVID-19 (dated by TCRdb to the early 2020s). About the study as a whole: Recovered participants in ImmuneRACE Cohort 3 were defined as having two consecutive negative NP/OP PCR tests, clearance from a healthcare professional, or resolution of symptoms. The repertoires were made available in a free public database intended to serve as a resource for research on the immune response to SARS-CoV-2. Samples covering the acute and convalescent phases of COVID-19 were provided by collaborators in the United States, Italy and Spain. The prospective study material was composed of cDNA or gDNA derived from T cells, B-cell-depleted T cells, or PBMCs. HLA class I and class II types, where available, came from metadata supplied by the sample provider rather than from assay-based typing. The dataset comprised deeply sampled blood TCRbeta repertoires from subjects exposed to, actively infected with, or recovered from COVID-19. The sample metadata nearly always contained a de-identified subject ID, COVID-19 status, age in years and sex. Samples came from the ongoing ImmuneRACE study (first 160 participants) plus 1,254 subjects from 6 global collaborators.

Participants in the prospective study were enrolled through a virtual design, were aged roughly 18 to 90 years, and lived in 24 United States geographic areas. In the prospective study, participants were assigned to cohorts based on the clinical history participants reported in a screening survey and a study questionnaire. Each participant in the prospective study had whole blood, serum and a nasopharyngeal or oropharyngeal swab collected by mobile phlebotomists. Prospective study participants could optionally give additional blood draws and questionnaires over an approximately two-month period. Prospective study blood samples were shipped either frozen or at room temperature before DNA extraction. Results the study describes overall, beyond this receptor: The quantity of clinical and demographic metadata differed by source and by participant and was supplied without curation.

TCRbeta CDR3 regions were amplified from genomic DNA using the immunoSEQ Assay, a bias-controlled multiplex PCR. Under the source paper's analysis protocol: Within the assay, amplification of reference gene primers was used to estimate how many nucleated cells each sample contained. Sequence reads were collapsed and filtered to measure the absolute abundance of every unique TCRbeta CDR3 rearrangement. Productive Simpson clonality was computed per sample as the square root of Simpson's diversity index over productive rearrangements. The source is immuneACCESS, and TCRdb retained only in-frame sequences with V and J called. Part of the clones is not carried over; for the studies checked, unresolved V genes explain less than half of this, and the remainder is unexplained. The V and J calls and clone size come from that table; D and trimming were worked out from the DNA. Counted in this sample were roughly 210,000 clones; 87% of them appeared once. The ten biggest clones cover around 7% of the sample.

Details on this clone: Which antigen it targets is not known. Per-base qualities were not stored, and no clone one base away is much larger.

The CDR3, cysteine through phenylalanine, is 15 amino acids long. CDR3 DNA is the only sequence kept; it has 45 bases, read in frame from the first base. CDR1 is given as KGHDR and CDR2 as SFDVKD, both from the germline V gene. The junction shows trimming of 2 bases on V and 4 bases on J, plus 13 bases between the germline ends. The sample was PBMCs or T cells enriched from blood (not recorded which). The sequence came from a man aged 25 to 45 in a cohort exposed to, infected with or recovered from COVID-19 (not recorded which). The chain couples TRBV24-1 to TRBJ1-2; confidence is insufficient to name the D gene. At the DNA level, the sequence is TGTGCCACCAGTGATTCCACCACGGGATTCTATGGCTACACCTTC. Its protein product is CATSDSTTGFYGYTF.